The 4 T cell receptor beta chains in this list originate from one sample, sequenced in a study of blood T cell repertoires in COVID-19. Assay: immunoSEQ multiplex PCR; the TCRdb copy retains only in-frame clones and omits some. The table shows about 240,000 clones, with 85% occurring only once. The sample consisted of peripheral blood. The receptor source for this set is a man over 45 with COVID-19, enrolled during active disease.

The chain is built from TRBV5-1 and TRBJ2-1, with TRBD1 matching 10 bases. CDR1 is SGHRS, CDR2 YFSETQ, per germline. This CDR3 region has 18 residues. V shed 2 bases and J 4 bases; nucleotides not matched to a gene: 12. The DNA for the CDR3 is TGCGCCAGCAGCTTAGTACGGGACAGGGGAAAATTATACAATGAGCAGTTCTTC. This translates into CASSLVRDRGKLYNEQFF.

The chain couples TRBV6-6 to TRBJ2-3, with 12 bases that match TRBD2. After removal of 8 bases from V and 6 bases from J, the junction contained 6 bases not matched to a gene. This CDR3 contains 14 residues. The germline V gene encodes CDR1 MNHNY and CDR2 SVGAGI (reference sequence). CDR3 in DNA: TGTGCCAGCGGCCGGACTAGCGGGGTCGATACGCAGTATTTT. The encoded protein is CASGRTSGVDTQYF.

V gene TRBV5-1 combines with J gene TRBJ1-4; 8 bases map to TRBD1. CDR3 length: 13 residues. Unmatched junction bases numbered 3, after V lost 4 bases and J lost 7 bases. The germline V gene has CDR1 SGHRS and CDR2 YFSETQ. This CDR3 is CASSLGQGEKLFF. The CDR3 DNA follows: TGCGCCAGCAGCCTAGGACAGGGTGAAAAACTGTTTTTT. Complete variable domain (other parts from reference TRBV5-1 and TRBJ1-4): KAGVTQTPRYLIKTRGQQVTLSCSPISGHRSVSWYQQTPGQGLQFLFEYFSETQRNKGNFPGRFSGRQFSNSRSEMNVSTLELGDSALYLCASSLGQGEKLFFGSGTQLSVL.

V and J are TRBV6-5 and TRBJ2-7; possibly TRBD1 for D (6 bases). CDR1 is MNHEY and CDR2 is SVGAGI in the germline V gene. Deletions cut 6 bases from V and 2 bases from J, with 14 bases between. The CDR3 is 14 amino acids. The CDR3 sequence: CASSQGKLAYEQYF. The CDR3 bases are TGTGCCAGCAGCCAGGGGAAACTTGCCTACGAGCAGTACTTC.